These 18 T cell receptor beta chains came from one sample sequenced in a study of Tregs in tolerant kidney transplant recipients. Libraries were prepared by immunoSEQ multiplex PCR; TCRdb keeps only in-frame clonotypes and omits some of them. The sample includes tens of thousands of clones, roughly nine tenths of them seen just once. The material sequenced was CD4+ T cells from blood, taken before the transplant. The receptors originated from a human donor who received a combined kidney and bone marrow transplant.

V usage is TRBV9 and J usage is TRBJ2-3, with D tentatively TRBD2 (5 bases). The germline gives CDR1 SGDLS, CDR2 YYNGEE. Deletions cut 0 bases from V and 5 bases from J, with 13 bases between. The CDR3 contains 15 residues. The CDR3 protein is CASSVALDSRDTQYF. CDR3 sequence (DNA): TGTGCCAGCAGCGTAGCTTTGGACTCACGAGATACGCAGTATTTT.

The genes are TRBV10-3 and TRBJ2-7, with 10 bases matching TRBD2. The CDR3 sequence is 15 residues long. Trimming cost V 3 bases and J 4 bases; bases outside gene matches: 6. The germline CDR1 and CDR2 sequences are ENHRY and SYGVKD. The CDR3, as DNA: TGTGCCATCAGTGATGCTAGCGGGAGTCATTACGAGCAGTACTTC. It translates to CAISDASGSHYEQYF.

The chain employs TRBV10-1 and TRBJ1-1, with D unclear. Trimming shortened V by 4 bases and J by 4 bases, and 13 bases separated the two germline ends. Germline values: CDR1 WNHNN, CDR2 SYGVQD (reference sequence). This CDR3 comprises 14 residues. Here the CDR3 DNA reads TGCGCCAGCAGTGCAAACAGTGCCGGCACTGAAGCTTTCTTT. This encodes CASSANSAGTEAFF.

The chain recombines TRBV6-5 with TRBJ2-1, with 10 bases that match TRBD1. The V gene's germline CDR1 is MNHEY and CDR2 SVGAGI. This CDR3 has 15 residues. V lost 2 bases to trimming and J lost 7 bases; unmatched junction nucleotides: 5. The DNA for the CDR3 is TGTGCCAGCAGTTACGAGGGACAGGGGAGAAATGAGCAGTTCTTC. Its translation is CASSYEGQGRNEQFF.

J is TRBJ2-7 and V is TRBV10-3; D unclear. V was clipped by 2 bases and J by 3 bases, with 5 bases between them. Germline loops: CDR1 ENHRY, CDR2 SYGVKD. This CDR3 region has 12 residues. For the CDR3, the DNA is TGTGCCATCAGTGAGACAAACTACGAGCAGTACTTC. Encoded protein: CAISETNYEQYF.

This clone was observed a single time. This chain joins TRBV4-3 and TRBJ1-1; D is unclear. The CDR3 length is 15 residues. Germline-derived CDR1 and CDR2 are LGHNA and YSLEER. V lost 0 bases and J lost 1, with 9 bases in between. CDR3 nucleotide sequence: TGCGCCAGCAGCCAAGATGCGGGTCGGAACACTGAAGCTTTCTTT. Amino acid sequence: CASSQDAGRNTEAFF.

The chain uses TRBV7-2 and TRBJ2-4; 7 positions match TRBD1. The CDR3 has 14 amino acids. V lost 5 bases, J lost 11 bases, and 12 bases stayed unmatched. Germline assignment: CDR1 SGHTA and CDR2 FQGNSA. CDR3 region: CASSPSRGSWVQYF. CDR3 nucleotide sequence: TGTGCCAGCAGCCCATCCAGGGGGTCATGGGTTCAGTACTTC.

This chain uses TRBV10-2 with TRBJ2-3; weak D call: TRBD2 (5 bases). V shed 7 bases and J shed 2 bases, with 10 bases lying between them. The V gene's germline CDR1 is WSHSY and CDR2 SAAADI. This CDR3 has 13 amino acids. The CDR3 is CASIRLPTDTQYF. The CDR3 region has the DNA TGCGCCAGCATCCGACTACCCACAGATACGCAGTATTTT.

Here the CDR3 reads CASSSGTVTNYGYTF. CDR3 DNA: TGTGCCAGCAGCTCCGGGACAGTGACTAACTATGGCTACACCTTC. J is TRBJ1-2 and V is TRBV13, with 7 bases identical to TRBD1. Germline V gives CDR1 PRHDT, CDR2 FYEKMQ (reference sequence). Trimming at V came to 4 bases and at J to 0 bases, leaving 5 bases not matched to a gene. This CDR3 spans 15 amino acids.

The J gene is TRBJ2-1, the V gene TRBV5-4, with TRBD2 matching over 8 bases. V lost 2 bases, J lost 1 base, and 2 bases stayed unmatched. Germline V CDR1 and CDR2: SGHNT, YYREEE (reference sequence). The CDR3 sequence is 15 residues long. Written as DNA, the CDR3 is TGTGCCAGCAGCTTCGGGGGGGGGTCCTACAATGAGCAGTTCTTC. This gives the protein CASSFGGGSYNEQFF.

V gene TRBV27 combines with J gene TRBJ2-6, with D possibly TRBD1 on 6 matching bases. This CDR3 is 16 amino acids long. CDR1 MNHEY and CDR2 SMNVEV come from the germline V gene (reference sequence). The ends were cut back, 4 bases at V and 2 bases at J, with 12 bases in the middle. The CDR3 here is CASSSNRVAGANVLTF. In DNA form, the CDR3 reads TGTGCCAGCAGTTCCAACAGGGTGGCTGGGGCCAACGTCCTGACTTTC.

J is TRBJ1-2 and V is TRBV7-8; 7 nucleotides agree with TRBD1. Trimming at V came to 5 bases and at J to 8 bases, leaving 8 bases not matched to a gene. CDR3 size: 13 residues. Germline values: CDR1 SGHVS, CDR2 FQNEAQ. The chain's CDR3 is CASSVGQGVGYTF. The CDR3 DNA reads as TGTGCCAGCAGCGTAGGGCAGGGGGTCGGCTACACCTTC.

The chain recombines TRBV12-5 with TRBJ2-1; tentative D call: TRBD1 (6 bases). CDR3 size: 14 residues. Germline V gene data show CDR1 as LGHNT and CDR2 as FRNRAP. V lost 6 bases and J lost 0, with 9 bases in between. The CDR3 protein is CASGTGLSYNEQFF. The CDR3 DNA sequence: TGTGCTAGTGGGACAGGACTCTCCTACAATGAGCAGTTCTTC.

V usage is TRBV27 and J usage is TRBJ2-1; maybe TRBD1 (5 bases). CDR1 and CDR2 (germline): MNHEY, SMNVEV (reference sequence). There are 15 residues in the CDR3. V lost 2 bases and J lost 2, with 10 bases in between. The CDR3 bases are TGTGCCAGCAGTTTACAGGGATCGGCCTACAATGAGCAGTTCTTC. Its translation: CASSLQGSAYNEQFF.

CDR3 loop: CSVDRGNTEAFF. The CDR3 nucleotides read TGCAGCGTTGACAGGGGGAACACTGAAGCTTTCTTT. The chain employs TRBV29-1 and TRBJ1-1; possibly TRBD1 for D (6 bases). CDR1 and CDR2 (germline): SQVTM, ANQGSEA. V lost 3 bases, J lost 1 base, and 6 bases lay in between. The CDR3 is 12 amino acids. The variable domain in full, with the rest retrieved from reference TRBV29-1 and TRBJ1-1, is SAVISQKPSRDICQRGTSLTIQCQVDSQVTMMFWYRQQPGQSLTLIATANQGSEATYESGFVIDKFPISRPNLTFSTLTVSNMSPEDSSIYLCSVDRGNTEAFFGQGTRLTVV.

This clone showed up just once. V usage is TRBV29-1 and J usage is TRBJ2-6, with 9 nucleotides matching TRBD1. Trimming took 3 bases from V and 0 from J; bases not matched to a gene: 0. CDR1 and CDR2 (germline): SQVTM, ANQGSEA. The CDR3 is made up of 15 amino acids. CDR3 nucleotide sequence: TGCAGCGTTGAGGGACAGGGCTCTGGGGCCAACGTCCTGACTTTC. Its protein is CSVEGQGSGANVLTF. Supplemented by reference TRBV29-1 and TRBJ2-6, the full variable domain reads SAVISQKPSRDICQRGTSLTIQCQVDSQVTMMFWYRQQPGQSLTLIATANQGSEATYESGFVIDKFPISRPNLTFSTLTVSNMSPEDSSIYLCSVEGQGSGANVLTFGAGSRLTVL.

This chain connects TRBV6-6 to TRBJ2-7; D may be TRBD1 (6 bases). The V end lost 4 bases, the J end lost 4 bases, and 11 bases lay between the germline ends. CDR1 MNHNY and CDR2 SVGAGI come from the germline V gene (reference sequence). CDR3 length: 13 amino acids. In DNA form, the CDR3 reads TGTGCCAGCAGTTGGGGGCAAGGGTACGAGCAGTACTTC. It translates to CASSWGQGYEQYF.

The chain uses TRBV28 and TRBJ2-7; tentatively, D is TRBD1 (6 bases). Between the trimmed V and J ends, which lost 7 bases and 1 base, there was a span of 17 bases. The CDR3 is made up of 15 amino acids. CDR1 is MDHEN, CDR2 SYDVKM, per germline. The chain's CDR3 is CASTTYRANSYEQYF. The CDR3 bases are TGTGCCAGCACCACCTACAGGGCCAATTCCTACGAGCAGTACTTC.